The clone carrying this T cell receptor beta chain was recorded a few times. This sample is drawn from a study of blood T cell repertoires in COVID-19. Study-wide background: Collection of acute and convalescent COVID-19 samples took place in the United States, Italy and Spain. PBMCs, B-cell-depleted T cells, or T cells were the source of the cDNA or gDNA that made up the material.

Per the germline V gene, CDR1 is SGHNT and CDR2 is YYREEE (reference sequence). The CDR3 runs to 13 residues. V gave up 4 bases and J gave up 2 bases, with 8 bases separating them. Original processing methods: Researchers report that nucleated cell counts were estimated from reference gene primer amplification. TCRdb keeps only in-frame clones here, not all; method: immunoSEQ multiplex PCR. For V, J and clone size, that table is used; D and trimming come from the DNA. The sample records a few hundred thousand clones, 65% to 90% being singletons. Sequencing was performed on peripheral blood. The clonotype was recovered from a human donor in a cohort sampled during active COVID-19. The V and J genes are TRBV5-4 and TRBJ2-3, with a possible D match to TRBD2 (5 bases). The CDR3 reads CASSTGDTDTQYF. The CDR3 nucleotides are TGTGCCAGCAGCACCGGGGACACAGATACGCAGTATTTT.